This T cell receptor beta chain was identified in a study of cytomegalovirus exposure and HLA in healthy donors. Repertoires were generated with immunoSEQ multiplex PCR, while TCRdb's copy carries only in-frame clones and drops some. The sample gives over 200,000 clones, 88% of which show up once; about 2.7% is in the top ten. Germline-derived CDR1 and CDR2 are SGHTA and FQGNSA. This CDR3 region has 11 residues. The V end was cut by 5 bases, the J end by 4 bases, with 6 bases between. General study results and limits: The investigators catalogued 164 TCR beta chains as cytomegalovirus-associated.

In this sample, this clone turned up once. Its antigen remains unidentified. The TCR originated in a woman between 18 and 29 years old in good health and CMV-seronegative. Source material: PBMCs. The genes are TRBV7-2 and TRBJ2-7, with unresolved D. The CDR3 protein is CASSTSYEQYF. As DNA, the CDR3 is TGTGCCAGCAGCACGAGTTACGAGCAGTACTTC.